A single sample is the source of the 28 T cell receptor beta chains below, sequenced in a study of blood T cell repertoires in COVID-19. Data came from immunoSEQ multiplex PCR; TCRdb stores just in-frame clones and leaves some out. This table holds some 80,000 clones, around 86% found once. Source material: peripheral blood. The source is a human donor in a cohort sampled during active COVID-19.

This sequence joins TRBV6-5 and TRBJ2-1; D is possibly TRBD2 (5 bases). The CDR3 is made up of 14 amino acids. Germline CDR1 reads MNHEY; CDR2 reads SVGAGI. Trimming took off 4 bases at V and 9 bases at J, with 16 bases between the two ends. CDR3 in DNA: TGTGCCAGCAGTTTCCCGGGGTCAGTTCCTGAGCAGTTCTTC. It codes for CASSFPGSVPEQFF.

The chain uses TRBV5-1 and TRBJ2-6, with 9 nucleotides matching TRBD1. The J segment lost 0 bases and the V segment lost 4 bases, leaving 5 bases of the junction unmatched. CDR1 SGHRS and CDR2 YFSETQ come from the germline V gene. The CDR3 extends over 17 amino acids. Written as DNA, the CDR3 is TGCGCCAGCAGCAGGACAGGGGACCCCTCTGGGGCCAACGTCCTGACTTTC. As protein: CASSRTGDPSGANVLTF.

About this clone: Other DNA sequences in this sample translate to the same CDR3. The V call is TRBV18, the J call TRBJ1-5, with TRBD1 matching over 7 bases. Germline loops: CDR1 KGHSH, CDR2 LQKENI. J was trimmed by 5 bases and V by 3 bases; bases with no gene match: 1. The CDR3 loop spans 13 amino acids. CDR3 protein: CASSPDRDQPQHF. For the CDR3, the DNA is TGTGCCAGCTCACCCGACAGGGATCAGCCCCAGCATTTT.

The sample holds one count of this clone. The V gene is TRBV3-1 (or the pseudogene TRBV3-2), the J gene TRBJ2-3; no clear D. Germline V gene data show CDR1 as LGHDT and CDR2 as YNNKEL (reference sequence). Deletions cut 4 bases from V and 0 bases from J, with 17 bases between. The CDR3 is 17 residues long. The CDR3 nucleotides read TGTGCCAGCAGCCGCTTACGTACAGCAACTAGCACAGATACGCAGTATTTT. It codes for CASSRLRTATSTDTQYF.

The chain employs TRBV5-6 and TRBJ2-2; 10 bases map to TRBD1. V dropped 4 bases and J dropped 4; count of bases not matched to a gene: 10. This CDR3 has 17 amino acids. Looked up from germline, CDR1 is SGHDT and CDR2 is YYEEEE. CDR3 in DNA: TGTGCCAGCAGCCCCCCCGGTGGGACAGGGGTCACCGGGGAGCTGTTTTTT. Its protein is CASSPPGGTGVTGELFF.

Remarks on this clone: This sample also contains other DNA sequences that code for the same CDR3. J is TRBJ2-1 and V is TRBV5-4; TRBD2 agrees at 8 bases. The CDR3 length is 12 residues. Germline-derived CDR1 and CDR2 are SGHNT and YYREEE (reference sequence). J gave up 7 bases and V 4 bases, and 1 base lay outside the gene matches. The CDR3: CASSTGGNEQFF. Written as DNA, the CDR3 is TGTGCCAGCAGCACGGGGGGGAATGAGCAGTTCTTC. The variable domain in full, with the rest retrieved from reference TRBV5-4 and TRBJ2-1, is ETGVTQSPTHLIKTRGQQVTLRCSSQSGHNTVSWYQQALGQGPQFIFQYYREEENGRGNFPPRFSGLQFPNYSSELNVNALELDDSALYLCASSTGGNEQFFGPGTRLTVL.

This chain joins TRBV7-9 and TRBJ2-2; 12 bases map to TRBD1. Germline V gives CDR1 SEHNR, CDR2 FQNEAQ (reference sequence). This CDR3 has 17 residues. V lost 3 bases, J lost 7 bases, and 9 bases stayed unmatched. Here the CDR3 DNA reads TGTGCCAGCAGCTTCCGGGACAGGGGGCTCCCAGGCGGGGAGCTGTTTTTT. As protein: CASSFRDRGLPGGELFF.

The chain employs TRBV4-1 and TRBJ1-2, with D tentatively TRBD1 (5 bases). Germline V lookup: CDR1 MGHRA, CDR2 YSYEKL. The CDR3 has 16 amino acids. V was shortened by 0 bases and J by 6 bases, with 17 bases between the two germline ends. CDR3 protein: CASSQDRAGLGDGYTF. DNA for the CDR3: TGCGCCAGCAGCCAAGATAGGGCAGGGCTAGGGGATGGCTACACCTTC.

V is TRBV6-2 or TRBV6-3 and J is TRBJ2-5; D is ambiguous. Trimming shortened V by 3 bases and J by 0 bases, and 11 bases separated the two germline ends. The CDR3 spans 15 residues. Looked up from germline, CDR1 is MNHEY and CDR2 is SVGEGT. CDR3 bases: TGTGCCAGCAGTTATTACACAACGTACCAAGAGACCCAGTACTTC. This sequence encodes CASSYYTTYQETQYF.

The rearrangement links TRBV19 to TRBJ1-2; tentatively, D is TRBD1 (6 bases). The CDR3 is 13 amino acids. V gave up 10 bases and J gave up 4 bases, with 16 bases separating them. CDR1 LNHDA and CDR2 SQIVND come from the germline V gene (reference sequence). CDR3 protein: CATPSQGTYGYTF. CDR3 DNA: TGTGCCACTCCCAGTCAGGGGACCTATGGCTACACCTTC.

The V and J genes are TRBV2 and TRBJ1-2, with D perhaps TRBD1 (6 bases). Looked up from germline, CDR1 is SNHLY and CDR2 is FYNNEI. Trimming left V 3 bases short and J 7 bases short, with 18 bases between. The CDR3 runs to 15 residues. The CDR3 is CASSEVGHRISGYTF. DNA for the CDR3: TGTGCCAGCAGTGAGGTGGGACACAGAATTAGTGGCTACACCTTC.

The chain links TRBV3-1 (or the pseudogene TRBV3-2) to TRBJ1-1; 8 bases map to TRBD1. Germline CDR1 is LGHDT and CDR2 is YNNKEL (reference sequence). V was pared by 5 bases and J by 6 bases, with 5 bases of the junction left unmatched. CDR3 length: 13 amino acids. CDR3 coding DNA: TGTGCCAGCAGCAAGCAGGGGGCAGCTGAAGCTTTCTTT. Translation: CASSKQGAAEAFF.

For the CDR3, the DNA is TGTGCCAGCAGCCAACAGGGGAACACCGGGGAGCTGTTTTTT. This codes for CASSQQGNTGELFF. The chain links TRBV7-8 to TRBJ2-2; possibly TRBD1 for D (6 bases). The V gene lost 5 bases and the J gene lost 1 base, with 8 bases spanning the gap. The CDR3 sequence is 14 residues long. The V gene's germline CDR1 is SGHVS and CDR2 FQNEAQ.

This chain links TRBV5-1 with TRBJ1-4; TRBD1 is a possible D gene (5 bases). The CDR3 is 15 residues long. V was pared by 4 bases and J by 0 bases, with 10 bases between. Germline CDR1 is SGHRS and CDR2 is YFSETQ. CDR3 sequence reads: CASSPDTSTNEKLFF. CDR3 DNA: TGCGCCAGCAGCCCGGACACCTCAACTAATGAAAAACTGTTTTTT. The full variable domain, rest sourced from reference TRBV5-1 and TRBJ1-4, is KAGVTQTPRYLIKTRGQQVTLSCSPISGHRSVSWYQQTPGQGLQFLFEYFSETQRNKGNFPGRFSGRQFSNSRSEMNVSTLELGDSALYLCASSPDTSTNEKLFFGSGTQLSVL.

This sequence joins TRBV11-2 and TRBJ2-3, with D possibly TRBD2 on 6 matching bases. CDR1 and CDR2 from the germline V gene are SGHAT and FQNNGV. Trimming cost V 9 bases and J 5 bases, with 18 bases left between them. This CDR3 comprises 14 residues. The CDR3 DNA follows: TGTGCCAGTTCCTCGGAGGGCCGAGGAGATACGCAGTATTTT. This gives the protein CASSSEGRGDTQYF.

Only a few counts were recorded for this clone. The chain links TRBV19 to TRBJ2-7, with TRBD2 identical over 14 bases. Germline loops: CDR1 LNHDA, CDR2 SQIVND (reference sequence). This CDR3 region has 16 residues. The junction had 11 bases not matched to a gene; V was cut back by 6 bases and J by 7 bases. The DNA of the CDR3 is TGTGCCAGTAGCGACCCGGGACTAGCGGGAGCGGGGGAGCAGTACTTC. It is translated as CASSDPGLAGAGEQYF.

This chain joins TRBV11-3 and TRBJ2-1; TRBD2 matches 8 bases. The ends lost 5 bases at V and 0 bases at J; junction bases unmatched: 6. Germline V gene sequence: CDR1 SGHNT, CDR2 YENEEA. The CDR3 length is 16 residues. CDR3 DNA: TGTGCCAGCAGCCCAAGAAGCGGGGGCTCCTACAATGAGCAGTTCTTC. Amino acid sequence: CASSPRSGGSYNEQFF.

This clone appeared once. J is TRBJ2-1 and V is TRBV6-2 or TRBV6-3; D is unresolved. The germline gives CDR1 MNHEY, CDR2 SVGEGT. Trimming left V 4 bases short and J 4 bases short, with 8 bases between. The CDR3 runs 13 residues. The CDR3 DNA sequence: TGTGCCAGCAGTTTAGACTCTTACAATGAGCAGTTCTTC. It is translated as CASSLDSYNEQFF.

The V and J genes are TRBV2 and TRBJ2-7; TRBD2 agrees at 12 bases. The CDR3 is made up of 14 amino acids. Germline CDR1 is SNHLY and CDR2 is FYNNEI. With 8 bases clipped from V and 0 bases from J, the junction kept 2 bases outside the gene matches. The DNA for the CDR3 is TGTGCCAGCCAGACTAGCGGGAGCTCCTACGAGCAGTACTTC. It yields the protein CASQTSGSSYEQYF.

The rearrangement joins TRBV28 to TRBJ1-2; 7 bases line up with TRBD1. V shed 2 bases, J shed 5 bases, and the junction held 20 bases outside the gene matches. Germline V gene sequence: CDR1 MDHEN, CDR2 SYDVKM. CDR3 length: 19 amino acids. CDR3 protein: CASSLSGPPGQVLTYGYTF. The DNA for the CDR3 is TGTGCCAGCAGTTTAAGTGGGCCCCCCGGACAGGTCCTTACTTATGGCTACACCTTC.

The CDR3 sequence is CASSLGTYNEQFF. Here the CDR3 DNA reads TGTGCCAGCAGCTTGGGGACATACAATGAGCAGTTCTTC. V is TRBV11-3 and J is TRBJ2-1, with D possibly matching TRBD1 (6 bases). The CDR3 spans 13 residues. Trimming cost V 3 bases and J 4 bases, with 7 bases left between them. Germline values: CDR1 SGHNT, CDR2 YENEEA.

The rearrangement joins TRBV5-1 to TRBJ2-1; 8 bases are a match to TRBD2. V lost 4 bases, J lost 4 bases, and 10 bases stayed unmatched. The germline CDR1 and CDR2 sequences are SGHRS and YFSETQ. This CDR3 spans 16 amino acids. The CDR3 reads CASSPGGGLGYNEQFF. DNA for the CDR3: TGCGCCAGCAGCCCCGGCGGGGGGCTAGGGTACAATGAGCAGTTCTTC. The full variable domain, its missing parts supplied by reference TRBV5-1 and TRBJ2-1, is KAGVTQTPRYLIKTRGQQVTLSCSPISGHRSVSWYQQTPGQGLQFLFEYFSETQRNKGNFPGRFSGRQFSNSRSEMNVSTLELGDSALYLCASSPGGGLGYNEQFFGPGTRLTVL.

V and J are TRBV28 and TRBJ2-7, with D maybe TRBD2 (6 bases). Between the trimmed V and J ends, which lost 4 bases and 2 bases, there was a span of 12 bases. Germline-derived CDR1 and CDR2 are MDHEN and SYDVKM. CDR3 length: 14 residues. CDR3 sequence reads: CASSSPGDTYEQYF. The DNA for the CDR3 is TGTGCCAGCAGTTCCCCGGGAGATACCTACGAGCAGTACTTC. Variable domain in full (rest from reference TRBV28 and TRBJ2-7): DVKVTQSSRYLVKRTGEKVFLECVQDMDHENMFWYRQDPGLGLRLIYFSYDVKMKEKGDIPEGYSVSREKKERFSLILESASTNQTSMYLCASSSPGDTYEQYFGPGTRLTVT.

V gene TRBV2 combines with J gene TRBJ2-2; TRBD2 aligns across 12 bases. The CDR3 has 16 amino acids. J lost 5 bases, V lost 7 bases, and 8 bases had no gene match. Germline assignment: CDR1 SNHLY and CDR2 FYNNEI. The CDR3 DNA reads as TGTGCCAGCACCCTAGGACTAGCGGGGCGGACCGGGGAGCTGTTTTTT. Residues: CASTLGLAGRTGELFF.

The V gene is TRBV5-1, the J gene TRBJ1-2; TRBD1 agrees at 7 bases. V was clipped by 4 bases and J by 7 bases; unmatched bases: 19. The CDR3 contains 17 residues. Germline values: CDR1 SGHRS, CDR2 YFSETQ. CDR3 in amino acids: CASSPLQGTRGGGGYTF. In DNA form, the CDR3 reads TGCGCCAGCAGCCCCTTACAGGGGACCAGGGGAGGAGGTGGCTACACCTTC.

This clone came up once. V is TRBV5-1 and J is TRBJ2-1; D may be TRBD1 (5 bases). Trimming took 0 bases from V and 4 from J, leaving 11 bases between them. Germline assignment: CDR1 SGHRS and CDR2 YFSETQ. The CDR3 has 15 residues. The CDR3 reads CASSLDQGVYNEQFF. The CDR3 DNA reads as TGCGCCAGCAGCTTGGATCAAGGGGTGTACAATGAGCAGTTCTTC. Filled out from reference TRBV5-1 and TRBJ2-1, the complete variable domain reads KAGVTQTPRYLIKTRGQQVTLSCSPISGHRSVSWYQQTPGQGLQFLFEYFSETQRNKGNFPGRFSGRQFSNSRSEMNVSTLELGDSALYLCASSLDQGVYNEQFFGPGTRLTVL.

The rearrangement links TRBV28 to TRBJ1-2, with 10 bases identical to TRBD1. V was clipped by 3 bases and J by 4 bases; unmatched bases: 2. CDR3 length: 14 amino acids. The germline V gene encodes CDR1 MDHEN and CDR2 SYDVKM. This chain's CDR3 is CASSFGQGVYGYTF. CDR3 DNA sequence: TGTGCCAGCAGTTTTGGACAGGGGGTCTATGGCTACACCTTC.

The CDR3 region has the DNA TGTGCCAGCTCACCATTGGGCAGGGATAAACAGTCACCCCAGCATTTT. Translated, it gives CASSPLGRDKQSPQHF. The V and J genes are TRBV18 and TRBJ1-5, with D maybe TRBD1 (5 bases). The CDR3 is made up of 16 amino acids. Between the trimmed V and J ends, which lost 2 bases and 10 bases, there was a span of 21 bases. Germline V gene sequence: CDR1 KGHSH, CDR2 LQKENI.